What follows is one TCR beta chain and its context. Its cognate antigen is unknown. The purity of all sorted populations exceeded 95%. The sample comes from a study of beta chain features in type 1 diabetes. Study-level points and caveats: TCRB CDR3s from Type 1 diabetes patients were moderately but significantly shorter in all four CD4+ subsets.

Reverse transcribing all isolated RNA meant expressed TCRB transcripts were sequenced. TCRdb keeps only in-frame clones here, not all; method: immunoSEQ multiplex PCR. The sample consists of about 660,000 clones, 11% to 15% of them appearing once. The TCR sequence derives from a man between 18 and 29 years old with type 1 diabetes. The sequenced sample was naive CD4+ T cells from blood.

The DNA of the CDR3 is TGTGCCAGTAGTATGGGCAGGGGCTACGAGCAGTACTTC. Translating it yields CASSMGRGYEQYF. The chain is built from TRBV19 and TRBJ2-7; a possible D gene is TRBD1 (6 bases). The germline V gene encodes CDR1 LNHDA and CDR2 SQIVND (reference sequence). V was trimmed by 3 bases and J by 3 bases, leaving 9 bases between them. There are 13 residues in the CDR3.